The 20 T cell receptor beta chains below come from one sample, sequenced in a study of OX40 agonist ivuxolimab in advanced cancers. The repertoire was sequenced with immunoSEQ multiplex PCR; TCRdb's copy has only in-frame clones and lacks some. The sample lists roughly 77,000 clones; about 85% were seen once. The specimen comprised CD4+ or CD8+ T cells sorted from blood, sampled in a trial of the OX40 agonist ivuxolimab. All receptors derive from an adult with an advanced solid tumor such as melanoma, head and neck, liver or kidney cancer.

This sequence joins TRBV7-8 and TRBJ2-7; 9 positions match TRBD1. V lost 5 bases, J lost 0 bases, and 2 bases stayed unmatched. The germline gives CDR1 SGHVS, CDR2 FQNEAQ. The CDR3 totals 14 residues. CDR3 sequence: CASSPDRGSYEQYF. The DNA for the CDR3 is TGTGCCAGCAGCCCGGACAGGGGCTCCTACGAGCAGTACTTC. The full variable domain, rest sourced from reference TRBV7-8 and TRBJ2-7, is GAGVSQSPRYKVAKRGQDVALRCDPISGHVSLFWYQQALGQGPEFLTYFQNEAQLDKSGLPSDRFFAERPEGSVSTLKIQRTQQEDSAVYLCASSPDRGSYEQYFGPGTRLTVT.

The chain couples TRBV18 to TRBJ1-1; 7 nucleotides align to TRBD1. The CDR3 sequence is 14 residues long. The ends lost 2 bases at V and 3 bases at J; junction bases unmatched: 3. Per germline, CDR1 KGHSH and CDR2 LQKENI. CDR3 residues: CASSPNTGDTEAFF. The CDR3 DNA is TGTGCCAGCTCACCAAACACAGGGGACACTGAAGCTTTCTTT.

CDR3 coding DNA: TGTGCCAGCAGCTTAGGGTTCGGGGAGCTGTTTTTT. It specifies CASSLGFGELFF. V and J are TRBV7-6 and TRBJ2-2; D is uncertain. The CDR3 runs 12 residues. Germline lookup yields CDR1 SGHVS and CDR2 FNYEAQ. The V gene lost 1 base and the J gene lost 7 bases, with 4 bases spanning the gap.

In DNA form, the CDR3 reads TGTGCCAGCAGATCTCCGGGACAGCAATACTATGGCTACACCTTC. It yields the protein CASRSPGQQYYGYTF. The chain joins TRBV28 to TRBJ1-2, with 7 nucleotides matching TRBD1. With 6 bases clipped from V and 3 bases from J, the junction kept 10 bases outside the gene matches. Germline CDR1 and CDR2: MDHEN and SYDVKM. This CDR3 is 15 amino acids long.

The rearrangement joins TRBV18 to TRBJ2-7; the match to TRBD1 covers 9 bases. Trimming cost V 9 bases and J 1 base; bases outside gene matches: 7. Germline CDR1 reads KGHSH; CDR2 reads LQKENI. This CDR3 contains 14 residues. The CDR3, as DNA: TGTGCCAGTAAACAGGGGGCGAGGTCCTACGAGCAGTACTTC. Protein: CASKQGARSYEQYF.

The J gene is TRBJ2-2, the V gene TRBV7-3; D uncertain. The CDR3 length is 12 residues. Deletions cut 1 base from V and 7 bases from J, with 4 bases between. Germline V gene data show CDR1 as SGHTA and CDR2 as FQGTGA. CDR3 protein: CASSLMDGELFF. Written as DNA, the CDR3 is TGTGCCAGCAGCTTAATGGACGGGGAGCTGTTTTTT.

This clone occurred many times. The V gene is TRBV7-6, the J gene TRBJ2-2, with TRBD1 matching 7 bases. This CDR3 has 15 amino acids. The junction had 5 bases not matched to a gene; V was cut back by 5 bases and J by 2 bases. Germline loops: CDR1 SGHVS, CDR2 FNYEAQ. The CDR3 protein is CASSLRQGNTGELFF. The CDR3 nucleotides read TGTGCCAGCAGCCTCCGACAGGGAAACACCGGGGAGCTGTTTTTT. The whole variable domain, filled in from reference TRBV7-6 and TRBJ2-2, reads GAGVSQSPRYKVTKRGQDVALRCDPISGHVSLYWYRQALGQGPEFLTYFNYEAQQDKSGLPNDRFSAERPEGSISTLTIQRTEQRDSAMYRCASSLRQGNTGELFFGEGSRLTVL.

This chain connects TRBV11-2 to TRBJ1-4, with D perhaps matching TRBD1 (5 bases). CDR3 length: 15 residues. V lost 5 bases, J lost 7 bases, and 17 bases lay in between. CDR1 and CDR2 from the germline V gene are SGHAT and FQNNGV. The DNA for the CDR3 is TGTGCCAGCAGCCCCTTCAGCACTACAGGTGAAAAACTGTTTTTT. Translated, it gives CASSPFSTTGEKLFF.

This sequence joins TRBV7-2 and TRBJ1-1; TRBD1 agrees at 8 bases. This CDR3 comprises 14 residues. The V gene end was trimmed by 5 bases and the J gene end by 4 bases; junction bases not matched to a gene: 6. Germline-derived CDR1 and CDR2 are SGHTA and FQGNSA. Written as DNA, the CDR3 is TGTGCCAGCAGCCTCCTCGGACAGGGCACTGAAGCTTTCTTT. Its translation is CASSLLGQGTEAFF.

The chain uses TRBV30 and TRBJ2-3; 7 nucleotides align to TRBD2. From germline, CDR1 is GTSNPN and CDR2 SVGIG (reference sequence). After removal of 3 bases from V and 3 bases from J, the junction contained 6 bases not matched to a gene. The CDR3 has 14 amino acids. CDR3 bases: TGTGCCTGGAGGGCGGGGAGGGAGACAGATACGCAGTATTTT. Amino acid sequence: CAWRAGRETDTQYF.

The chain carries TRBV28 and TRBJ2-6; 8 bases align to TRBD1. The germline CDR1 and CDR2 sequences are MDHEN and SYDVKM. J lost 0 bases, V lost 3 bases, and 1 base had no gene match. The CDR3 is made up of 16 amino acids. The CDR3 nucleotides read TGTGCCAGCAGTTTTCAGGGGGCCTCTGGGGCCAACGTCCTGACTTTC. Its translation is CASSFQGASGANVLTF.

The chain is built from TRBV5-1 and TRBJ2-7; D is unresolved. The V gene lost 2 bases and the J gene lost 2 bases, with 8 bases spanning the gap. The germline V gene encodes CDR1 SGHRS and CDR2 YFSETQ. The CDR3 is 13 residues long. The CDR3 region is CASSLAAAYEQYF. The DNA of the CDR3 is TGCGCCAGCAGCTTAGCCGCCGCCTACGAGCAGTACTTC. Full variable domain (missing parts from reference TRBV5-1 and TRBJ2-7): KAGVTQTPRYLIKTRGQQVTLSCSPISGHRSVSWYQQTPGQGLQFLFEYFSETQRNKGNFPGRFSGRQFSNSRSEMNVSTLELGDSALYLCASSLAAAYEQYFGPGTRLTVT.

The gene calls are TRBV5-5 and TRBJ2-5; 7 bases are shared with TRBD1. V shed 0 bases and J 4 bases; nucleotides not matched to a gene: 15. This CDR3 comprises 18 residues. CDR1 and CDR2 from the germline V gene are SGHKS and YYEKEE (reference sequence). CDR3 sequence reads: CASSLEGAFGSGRETQYF. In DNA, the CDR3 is TGTGCCAGCAGCTTGGAGGGGGCCTTTGGCTCTGGGCGAGAGACCCAGTACTTC.

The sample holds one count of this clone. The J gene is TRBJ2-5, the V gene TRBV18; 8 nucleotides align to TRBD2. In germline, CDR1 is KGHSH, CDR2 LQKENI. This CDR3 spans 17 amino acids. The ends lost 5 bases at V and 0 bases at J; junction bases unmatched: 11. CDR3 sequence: CASSVTVAGGNQETQYF. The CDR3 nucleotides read TGTGCCAGCTCAGTCACGGTGGCGGGGGGAAACCAAGAGACCCAGTACTTC.

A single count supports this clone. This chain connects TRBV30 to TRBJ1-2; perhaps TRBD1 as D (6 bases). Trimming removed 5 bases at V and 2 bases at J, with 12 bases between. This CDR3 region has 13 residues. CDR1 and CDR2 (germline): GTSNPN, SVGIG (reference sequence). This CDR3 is CAWAGTPNYGYTF. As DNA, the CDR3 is TGTGCCTGGGCCGGGACACCAAACTATGGCTACACCTTC.

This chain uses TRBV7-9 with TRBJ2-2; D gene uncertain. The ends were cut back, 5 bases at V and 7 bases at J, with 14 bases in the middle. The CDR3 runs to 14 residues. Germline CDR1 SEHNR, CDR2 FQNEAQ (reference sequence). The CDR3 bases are TGTGCCAGCAGCCCCCCCGACGAAGTCGGGGAGCTGTTTTTT. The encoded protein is CASSPPDEVGELFF.

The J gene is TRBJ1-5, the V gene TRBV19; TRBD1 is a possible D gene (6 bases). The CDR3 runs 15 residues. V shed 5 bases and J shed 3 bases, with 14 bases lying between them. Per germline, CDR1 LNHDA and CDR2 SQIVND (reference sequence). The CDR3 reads CASSLGGKHNQPQHF. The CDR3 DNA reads TGTGCCAGTAGTCTAGGGGGGAAACACAATCAGCCCCAGCATTTT.

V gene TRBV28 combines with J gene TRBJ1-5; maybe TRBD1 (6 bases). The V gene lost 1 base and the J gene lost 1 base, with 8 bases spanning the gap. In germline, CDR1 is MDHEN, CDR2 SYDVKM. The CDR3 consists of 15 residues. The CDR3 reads CASSLYTGSNQPQHF. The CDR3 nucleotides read TGTGCCAGCAGTTTATATACAGGGAGCAATCAGCCCCAGCATTTT.

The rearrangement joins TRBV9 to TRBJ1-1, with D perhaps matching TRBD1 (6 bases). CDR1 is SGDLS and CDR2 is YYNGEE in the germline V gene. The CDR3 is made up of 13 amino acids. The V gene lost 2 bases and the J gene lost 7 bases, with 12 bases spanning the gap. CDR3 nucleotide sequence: TGTGCCAGCAGCGTTTCTGGGGGCAGTGAAGCTTTCTTT. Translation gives CASSVSGGSEAFF.

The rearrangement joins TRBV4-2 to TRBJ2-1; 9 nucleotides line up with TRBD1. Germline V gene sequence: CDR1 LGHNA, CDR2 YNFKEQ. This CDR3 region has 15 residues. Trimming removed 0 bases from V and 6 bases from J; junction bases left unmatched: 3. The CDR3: CASSQDGTGSNEQFF. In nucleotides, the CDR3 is TGTGCCAGCAGCCAAGACGGGACAGGGAGCAATGAGCAGTTCTTC.